One and the same sample provided the 9 T cell receptor beta chains below, sequenced in a study of blood T cell repertoires in COVID-19. Data came from immunoSEQ multiplex PCR; TCRdb stores just in-frame clones and leaves some out. The repertoire has about 330,000 clones, about 92% of them found once; the top ten carry 15% to 20%. What was sequenced was PBMCs or T cells enriched from blood (not recorded which). The receptors come from a woman aged 25 to 39 who had recovered from COVID-19.

The V call is TRBV7-9, the J call TRBJ2-1, with 13 bases aligning to TRBD2. Trimming cost V 5 bases and J 8 bases; bases outside gene matches: 9. The CDR3 runs 16 residues. Germline V gene lookup returns CDR1 SEHNR and CDR2 FQNEAQ (reference sequence). The CDR3 DNA reads as TGTGCCAGCAGCCTTCGGACTAGCGGGAGATCACATGAGCAGTTCTTC. Protein product: CASSLRTSGRSHEQFF.

CDR3 protein: CASSRSPSPNYGYTF. The CDR3 coding sequence is TGTGCCAGCTCTAGGAGTCCTAGCCCTAACTATGGCTACACCTTC. The chain has TRBV2 and TRBJ1-2; no clear D. Deletions cut 8 bases from V and 0 bases from J, with 16 bases between. This CDR3 is 15 amino acids long. The germline CDR1 and CDR2 sequences are SNHLY and FYNNEI. Looking up the rest from reference TRBV2 and TRBJ1-2 gives the full variable domain: EPEVTQTPSHQVTQMGQEVILRCVPISNHLYFYWYRQILGQKVEFLVSFYNNEISEKSEIFDDQFSVERPDGSNFTLKIRSTKLEDSAMYFCASSRSPSPNYGYTFGSGTRLTVV.

The chain recombines TRBV7-9 with TRBJ2-2; D possibly corresponds to TRBD1 (7 bases). CDR3 length: 15 amino acids. The germline V and J ends were trimmed by 5 bases and 6 bases, with 16 bases remaining between them. CDR1 SEHNR and CDR2 FQNEAQ come from the germline V gene (reference sequence). CDR3 nucleotide sequence: TGTGCCAGCAGCCATGGCCAGGGGGAGGCCGGGGAGCTGTTTTTT. Its protein product is CASSHGQGEAGELFF.

The rearrangement links TRBV7-3 to TRBJ2-3; 8 bases are a match to TRBD2. CDR1 SGHTA and CDR2 FQGTGA come from the germline V gene. Losses at the gene ends were 5 bases for V and 0 bases for J; bases not matched to a gene: 7. This CDR3 spans 16 amino acids. The DNA for the CDR3 is TGTGCCAGCAGCCCGCAGAGCGGGGGTAGCACAGATACGCAGTATTTT. Its translation is CASSPQSGGSTDTQYF.

The V call is TRBV10-3, the J call TRBJ2-1, with D perhaps TRBD2 (6 bases). The germline gives CDR1 ENHRY, CDR2 SYGVKD. V was pared by 8 bases and J by 0 bases, with 14 bases between. The CDR3 totals 15 residues. The CDR3 protein is CAISVAVSSYNEQFF. In DNA form, the CDR3 reads TGTGCCATCTCCGTAGCGGTTAGCTCCTACAATGAGCAGTTCTTC.

V usage is TRBV6-7 and J usage is TRBJ1-1; 9 nucleotides line up with TRBD1. TRBV6-7 is assigned to the ORF class and has an uncertain function. The J segment lost 5 bases and the V segment lost 1 base, leaving 8 bases of the junction unmatched. The CDR3 is made up of 16 amino acids. In DNA, the CDR3 is TGTGCCAGCAGTTACTATAAACAGGGGGCTTTGACTGAAGCTTTCTTT. Translation gives CASSYYKQGALTEAFF.

The count of this clone is one. V gene TRBV5-1 combines with J gene TRBJ2-7; D not resolved. Deletions cut 3 bases from V and 3 bases from J, with 4 bases between. CDR1 and CDR2 from the germline V gene are SGHRS and YFSETQ. The CDR3 totals 11 residues. The CDR3 sequence: CASSSNYEQYF. CDR3 in DNA: TGCGCCAGCAGCTCAAACTACGAGCAGTACTTC. The full variable domain, its missing parts supplied by reference TRBV5-1 and TRBJ2-7, is KAGVTQTPRYLIKTRGQQVTLSCSPISGHRSVSWYQQTPGQGLQFLFEYFSETQRNKGNFPGRFSGRQFSNSRSEMNVSTLELGDSALYLCASSSNYEQYFGPGTRLTVT.

The CDR3 DNA follows: TGCGCCAGCAGCCGCACCCAAGGGGCGCATGAGCAGTTCTTC. It encodes CASSRTQGAHEQFF. This chain joins TRBV5-1 and TRBJ2-1, with D perhaps matching TRBD1 (5 bases). V was pared by 4 bases and J by 8 bases, with 16 bases between. Germline lookup yields CDR1 SGHRS and CDR2 YFSETQ. The CDR3 has 14 amino acids.

With respect to this clone: Relative to the germline gene, one junction end is altered; a read error may explain this. The chain is built from TRBV28 and TRBJ1-3, with 8 bases that match TRBD1. From germline, CDR1 is MDHEN and CDR2 SYDVKM. The CDR3 loop spans 17 amino acids. This CDR3 reads CASSFPPDRVAGNTIYF. The CDR3 region has the DNA TGTGCCAGCAGTTTCCCCCCGGACAGGGTCGCTGGGAACACCATATATTTT.